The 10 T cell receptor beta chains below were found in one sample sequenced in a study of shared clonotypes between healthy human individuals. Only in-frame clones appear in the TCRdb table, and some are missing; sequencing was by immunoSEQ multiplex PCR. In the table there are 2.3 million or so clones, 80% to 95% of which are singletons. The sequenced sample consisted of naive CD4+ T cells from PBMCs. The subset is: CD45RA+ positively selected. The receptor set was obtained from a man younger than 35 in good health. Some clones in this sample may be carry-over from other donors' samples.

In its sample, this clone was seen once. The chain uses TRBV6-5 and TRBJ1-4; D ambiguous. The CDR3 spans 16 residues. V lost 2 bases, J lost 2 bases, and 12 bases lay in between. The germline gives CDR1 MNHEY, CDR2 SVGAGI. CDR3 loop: CASSYVAPTTNEKLFF. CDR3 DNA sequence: TGTGCCAGCAGTTACGTGGCCCCCACGACTAATGAAAAACTGTTTTTT.

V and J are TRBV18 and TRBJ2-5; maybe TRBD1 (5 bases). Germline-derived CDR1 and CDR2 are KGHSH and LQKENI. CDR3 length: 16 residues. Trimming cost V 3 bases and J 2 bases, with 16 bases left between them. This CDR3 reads CASSPRPDRAQETQYF. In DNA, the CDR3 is TGTGCCAGCTCACCCCGGCCTGACAGAGCTCAAGAGACCCAGTACTTC. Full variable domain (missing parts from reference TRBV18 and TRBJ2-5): NAGVMQNPRHLVRRRGQEARLRCSPMKGHSHVYWYRQLPEEGLKFMVYLQKENIIDESGMPKERFSAEFPKEGPSILRIQQVVRGDSAAYFCASSPRPDRAQETQYFGPGTRLLVL.

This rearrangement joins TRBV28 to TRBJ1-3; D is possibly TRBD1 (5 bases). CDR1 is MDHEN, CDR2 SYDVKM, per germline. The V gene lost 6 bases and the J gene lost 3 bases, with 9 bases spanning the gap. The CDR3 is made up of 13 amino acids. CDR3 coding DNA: TGTGCCAGCAGGAGGGGACGTGGAAACACCATATATTTT. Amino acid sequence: CASRRGRGNTIYF.

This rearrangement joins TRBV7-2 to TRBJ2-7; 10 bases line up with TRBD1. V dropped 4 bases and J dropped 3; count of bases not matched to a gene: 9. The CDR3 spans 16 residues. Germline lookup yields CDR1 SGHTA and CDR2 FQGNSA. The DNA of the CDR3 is TGTGCCAGCAGCTCCCGGCGACAGGGGGCGCACTACGAGCAGTACTTC. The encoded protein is CASSSRRQGAHYEQYF.

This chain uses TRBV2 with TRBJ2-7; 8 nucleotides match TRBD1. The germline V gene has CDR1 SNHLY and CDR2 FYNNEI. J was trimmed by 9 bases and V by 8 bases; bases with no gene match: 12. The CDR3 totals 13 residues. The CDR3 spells CASGGTGQRVQYF. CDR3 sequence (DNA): TGTGCCAGCGGGGGGACAGGTCAACGCGTGCAGTACTTC.

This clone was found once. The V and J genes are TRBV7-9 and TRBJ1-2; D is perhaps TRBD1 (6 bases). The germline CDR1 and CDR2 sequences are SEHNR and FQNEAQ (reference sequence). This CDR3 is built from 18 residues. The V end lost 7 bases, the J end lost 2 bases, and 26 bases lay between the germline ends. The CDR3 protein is CASTTRLPRGHPNYGYTF. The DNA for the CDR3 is TGTGCCAGCACCACACGTCTTCCCCGGGGGCATCCGAACTATGGCTACACCTTC.

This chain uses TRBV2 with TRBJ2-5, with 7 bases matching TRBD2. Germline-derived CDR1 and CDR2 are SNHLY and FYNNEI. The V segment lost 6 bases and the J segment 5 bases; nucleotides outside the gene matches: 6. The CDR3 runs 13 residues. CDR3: CASRPLGGETQYF. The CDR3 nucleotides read TGTGCCAGCAGGCCCCTGGGGGGGGAGACCCAGTACTTC.

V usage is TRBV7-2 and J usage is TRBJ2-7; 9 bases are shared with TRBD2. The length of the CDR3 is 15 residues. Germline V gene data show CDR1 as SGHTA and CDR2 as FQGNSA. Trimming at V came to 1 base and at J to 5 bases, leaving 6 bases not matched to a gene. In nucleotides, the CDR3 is TGTGCCAGCAGCTTAGGTCAGCGGGAGGTGAACGAGCAGTACTTC. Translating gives CASSLGQREVNEQYF.

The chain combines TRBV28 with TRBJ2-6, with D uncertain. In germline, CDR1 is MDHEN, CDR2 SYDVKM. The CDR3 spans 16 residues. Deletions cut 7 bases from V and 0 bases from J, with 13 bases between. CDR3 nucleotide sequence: TGTGCCAGCAACTCAGGCGTTAGCTCTGGGGCCAACGTCCTGACTTTC. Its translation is CASNSGVSSGANVLTF.

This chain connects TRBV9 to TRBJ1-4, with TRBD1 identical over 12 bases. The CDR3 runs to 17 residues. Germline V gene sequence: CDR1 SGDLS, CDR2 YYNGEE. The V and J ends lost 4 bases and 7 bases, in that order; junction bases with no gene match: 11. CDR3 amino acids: CASSTYGTGGRGEKLFF. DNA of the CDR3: TGTGCCAGCAGCACCTACGGGACAGGGGGCCGCGGTGAAAAACTGTTTTTT.